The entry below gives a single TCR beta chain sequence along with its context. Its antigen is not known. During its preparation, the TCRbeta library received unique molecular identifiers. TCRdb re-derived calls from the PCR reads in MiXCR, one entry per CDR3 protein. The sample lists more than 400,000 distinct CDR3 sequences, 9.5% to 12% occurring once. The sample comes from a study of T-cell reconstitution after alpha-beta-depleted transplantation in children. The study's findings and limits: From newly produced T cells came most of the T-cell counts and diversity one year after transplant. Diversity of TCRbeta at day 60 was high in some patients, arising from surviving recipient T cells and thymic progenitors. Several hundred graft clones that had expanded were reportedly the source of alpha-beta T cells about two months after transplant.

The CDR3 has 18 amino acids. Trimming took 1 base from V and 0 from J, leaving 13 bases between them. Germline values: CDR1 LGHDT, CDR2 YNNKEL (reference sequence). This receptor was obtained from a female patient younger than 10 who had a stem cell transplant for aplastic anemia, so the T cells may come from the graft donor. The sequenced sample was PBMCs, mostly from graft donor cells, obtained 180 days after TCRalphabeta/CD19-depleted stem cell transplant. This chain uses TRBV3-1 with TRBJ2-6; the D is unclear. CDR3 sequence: CASSQVLGSGSGANVLTF. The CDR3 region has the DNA TGTGCCAGCAGCCAAGTCTTAGGGTCAGGCTCTGGGGCCAACGTCCTGACTTTC.